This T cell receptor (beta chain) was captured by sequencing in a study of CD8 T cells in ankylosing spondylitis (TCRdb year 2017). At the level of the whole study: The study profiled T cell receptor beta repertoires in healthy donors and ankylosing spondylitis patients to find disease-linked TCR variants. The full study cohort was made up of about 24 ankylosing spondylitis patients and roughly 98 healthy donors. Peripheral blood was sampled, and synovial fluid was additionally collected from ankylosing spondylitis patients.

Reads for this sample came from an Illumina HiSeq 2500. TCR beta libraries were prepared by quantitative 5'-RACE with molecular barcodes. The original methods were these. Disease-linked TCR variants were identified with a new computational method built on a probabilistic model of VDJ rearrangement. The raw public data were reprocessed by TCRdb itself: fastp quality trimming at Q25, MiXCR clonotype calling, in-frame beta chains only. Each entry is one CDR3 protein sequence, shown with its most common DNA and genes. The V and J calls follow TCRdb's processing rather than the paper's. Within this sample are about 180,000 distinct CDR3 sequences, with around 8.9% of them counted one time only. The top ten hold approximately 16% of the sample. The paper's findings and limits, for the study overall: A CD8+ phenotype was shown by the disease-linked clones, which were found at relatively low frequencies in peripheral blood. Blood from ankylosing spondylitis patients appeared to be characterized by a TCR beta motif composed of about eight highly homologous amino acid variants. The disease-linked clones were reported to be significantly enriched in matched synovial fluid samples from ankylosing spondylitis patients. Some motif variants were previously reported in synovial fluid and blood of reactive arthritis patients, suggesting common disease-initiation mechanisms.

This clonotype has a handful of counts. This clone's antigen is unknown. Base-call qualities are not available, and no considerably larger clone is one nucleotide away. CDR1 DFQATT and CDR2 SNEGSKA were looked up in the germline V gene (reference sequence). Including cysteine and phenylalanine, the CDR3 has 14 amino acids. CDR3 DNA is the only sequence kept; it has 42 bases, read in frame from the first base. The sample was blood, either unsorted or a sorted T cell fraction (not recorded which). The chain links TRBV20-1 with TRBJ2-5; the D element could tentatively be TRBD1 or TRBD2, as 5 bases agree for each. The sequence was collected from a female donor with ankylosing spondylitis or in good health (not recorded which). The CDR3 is CTPSGPETFMPQYF. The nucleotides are TGCACCCCGTCGGGGCCCGAGACCTTCATGCCCCAGTACTTC.